These 31 T cell receptor beta chains originate from one sample sequenced in a study of T cell changes during pregnancy in multiple sclerosis. Method: immunoSEQ multiplex PCR; TCRdb's copy keeps in-frame clones and lacks some. Counted here are about 24,000 clones, around 90% occurring once; the ten biggest clones make up more than 8%. Sequenced here: CD8+ T cells from peripheral blood mononuclear cells, sampled in the third trimester of pregnancy. These receptors were collected from a female donor in good health, enrolled as a control in a pregnancy study.

The genes are TRBV9 and TRBJ2-1, with TRBD1 identical over 7 bases. The CDR3 consists of 16 residues. Per the germline V gene, CDR1 is SGDLS and CDR2 is YYNGEE. V trimming: 2 bases; J trimming: 6 bases; junction bases outside the gene matches: 11. The CDR3 sequence: CASSVGTVRASNEQFF. The CDR3 DNA sequence: TGTGCCAGCAGCGTGGGGACAGTCCGTGCAAGCAATGAGCAGTTCTTC. Supplemented by reference TRBV9 and TRBJ2-1, the full variable domain reads DSGVTQTPKHLITATGQRVTLRCSPRSGDLSVYWYQQSLDQGLQFLIQYYNGEERAKGNILERFSAQQFPDLHSELNLSSLELGDSALYFCASSVGTVRASNEQFFGPGTRLTVL.

This clone was found once. The chain combines TRBV29-1 with TRBJ1-2; TRBD1 matches 9 bases. CDR1 is SQVTM and CDR2 is ANQGSEA in the germline V gene. The CDR3 spans 13 residues. J gave up 4 bases and V 6 bases, and 6 bases lay outside the gene matches. The CDR3 sequence: CSVDRGQGYGYTF. The DNA for the CDR3 is TGCAGCGTCGACAGGGGACAGGGCTATGGCTACACCTTC. The whole variable domain, remainder taken from reference TRBV29-1 and TRBJ1-2, is SAVISQKPSRDICQRGTSLTIQCQVDSQVTMMFWYRQQPGQSLTLIATANQGSEATYESGFVIDKFPISRPNLTFSTLTVSNMSPEDSSIYLCSVDRGQGYGYTFGSGTRLTVV.

In DNA, the CDR3 is TGCGCCAGCAGTGGCGGTCTTGGAACCGAAGAGACCCAGTACTTC. This translates into CASSGGLGTEETQYF. The chain carries TRBV10-1 and TRBJ2-5, with D hard to call. Germline values: CDR1 WNHNN, CDR2 SYGVQD (reference sequence). V gave up 4 bases and J gave up 3 bases, with 15 bases separating them. This CDR3 is 15 amino acids long.

The chain links TRBV6-1 to TRBJ2-5; TRBD2 matches at 8 bases. The CDR3 contains 15 residues. V lost 2 bases, J lost 5 bases, and 7 bases stayed unmatched. Per the germline V gene, CDR1 is MNHNS and CDR2 is SASEGT. CDR3 protein: CASSEPQAGAETQYF. The CDR3 DNA is TGTGCCAGCAGTGAACCCCAAGCGGGGGCGGAGACCCAGTACTTC.

This clone was picked up one time. The V gene is TRBV10-3, the J gene TRBJ1-2; D is unclear. The ends were cut back, 4 bases at V and 4 bases at J, with 16 bases in the middle. There are 15 residues in the CDR3. Germline V gives CDR1 ENHRY, CDR2 SYGVKD. The CDR3: CAISGQAVTSYGYTF. The CDR3 DNA is TGTGCCATCAGTGGCCAGGCCGTAACGAGCTATGGCTACACCTTC.

This chain links TRBV5-1 with TRBJ2-3; no firm D call. V gave up 4 bases and J gave up 8 bases, with 26 bases separating them. The CDR3 extends over 17 amino acids. Germline V gene data show CDR1 as SGHRS and CDR2 as YFSETQ. The CDR3 region is CASSPVTARPSIGTQYF. The CDR3 DNA follows: TGCGCCAGCAGCCCGGTAACAGCCCGACCCTCGATTGGTACGCAGTATTTT.

The chain links TRBV2 to TRBJ2-7; perhaps TRBD2 as D (6 bases). This CDR3 is built from 13 residues. Trimming shortened V by 2 bases and J by 3 bases, and 8 bases separated the two germline ends. Germline lookup yields CDR1 SNHLY and CDR2 FYNNEI. CDR3 loop: CASSELAYYEQYF. In DNA form, the CDR3 reads TGTGCCAGCAGTGAACTAGCGTACTACGAGCAGTACTTC.

In its sample, this clone is medium-sized (0.01 to 0.1%). CDR3 bases: TGTGCCAGCAGTCCAACCGACAGGGTAACATATGGCTACACCTTC. Encoded protein: CASSPTDRVTYGYTF. V gene TRBV28 combines with J gene TRBJ1-2; 7 positions match TRBD1. Unmatched junction bases numbered 11, after V lost 5 bases and J lost 5 bases. CDR3 length: 15 amino acids. Germline CDR1 and CDR2: MDHEN and SYDVKM.

This sequence joins TRBV7-2 and TRBJ1-1; no reliable D call. CDR3 length: 15 residues. V dropped 0 bases and J dropped 4 bases, with 12 bases sitting between them. Germline assignment: CDR1 SGHTA and CDR2 FQGNSA. The CDR3 region has the DNA TGTGCCAGCAGCTTAGCGCGGTCACCCCCCACTGAAGCTTTCTTT. Amino acids: CASSLARSPPTEAFF.

The V gene is TRBV7-6, the J gene TRBJ1-5; a weak D match, TRBD1 (5 bases). Trimming removed 3 bases at V and 6 bases at J, with 12 bases between. Germline values: CDR1 SGHVS, CDR2 FNYEAQ. This CDR3 has 14 amino acids. The CDR3 DNA reads TGTGCCAGCAGCTTGGGGGGAGGGCTTCAGCCCCAGCATTTT. Translated: CASSLGGGLQPQHF.

The rearrangement links TRBV7-8 to TRBJ2-3; 9 positions match TRBD2. The CDR3 spans 16 residues. Trimming removed 4 bases from V and 6 bases from J; junction bases left unmatched: 11. The germline gives CDR1 SGHVS, CDR2 FQNEAQ. CDR3 loop: CASSSRSGRRNDTQYF. The CDR3 region has the DNA TGTGCCAGCAGCTCCCGAAGCGGGAGGAGAAATGATACGCAGTATTTT.

CDR3 DNA: TGTGCCAGCAGTGAATTAGCGGGAGCCACAGATACGCAGTATTTT. Protein sequence: CASSELAGATDTQYF. The gene calls are TRBV6-1 and TRBJ2-3; 9 positions agree with TRBD2. Germline CDR1 and CDR2: MNHNS and SASEGT. The junction had 2 bases not matched to a gene; V was cut back by 2 bases and J by 2 bases. There are 15 residues in the CDR3.

V is TRBV29-1 and J is TRBJ2-7; the D gene is possibly TRBD1 (8 bases). The CDR3 covers 14 residues. V was clipped by 5 bases and J by 0 bases, with 14 bases between them. Per the germline V gene, CDR1 is SQVTM and CDR2 is ANQGSEA. CDR3 sequence: CSVLQGGASYEQYF. The CDR3 region has the DNA TGCAGCGTTCTACAGGGGGGGGCCTCCTACGAGCAGTACTTC.

The CDR3 bases are TGTGCCAGCAGTGAAGGACTAACGGGGAGTGGCTACAATGAGCAGTTCTTC. It specifies CASSEGLTGSGYNEQFF. J is TRBJ2-1 and V is TRBV2, with D possibly being TRBD2 (5 bases). Germline lookup yields CDR1 SNHLY and CDR2 FYNNEI. Trimming took 1 base from V and 3 from J, leaving 16 bases between them. The CDR3 is made up of 17 amino acids.

V gene TRBV6-1 combines with J gene TRBJ2-7, with 8 bases lining up with TRBD2. V lost 1 base, J lost 3 bases, and 2 bases stayed unmatched. The CDR3 sequence is 14 residues long. Germline loops: CDR1 MNHNS, CDR2 SASEGT. The CDR3 protein is CASSEGAGGYEQYF. The CDR3 bases are TGTGCCAGCAGTGAAGGTGCGGGAGGCTACGAGCAGTACTTC.

The chain employs TRBV5-1 and TRBJ2-5, with 9 positions matching TRBD2. This CDR3 contains 15 residues. After removal of 4 bases from V and 0 bases from J, the junction contained 4 bases not matched to a gene. From germline, CDR1 is SGHRS and CDR2 YFSETQ. The DNA for the CDR3 is TGCGCCAGCAGCGAAAGCGGGGGGTACCAAGAGACCCAGTACTTC. Residues: CASSESGGYQETQYF.

The chain uses TRBV4-2 and TRBJ2-3, with 8 nucleotides matching TRBD1. CDR3 length: 15 residues. Per germline, CDR1 LGHNA and CDR2 YNFKEQ. Germline trimming cut 0 bases from V and 5 bases from J; bases unmatched to any gene: 4. DNA for the CDR3: TGTGCCAGCAGCCAAGAGCGGACAGGGCGAGATACGCAGTATTTT. This codes for CASSQERTGRDTQYF.

This sequence joins TRBV2 and TRBJ2-7; TRBD1 might be the D (7 bases). The CDR3 is made up of 14 amino acids. CDR1 and CDR2 (germline): SNHLY, FYNNEI. Trimming pared 6 bases from V and 1 base from J, leaving 13 bases between. The CDR3, as DNA: TGTGCCAGCAGGGAGGGGGCCCGATCCTACGAGCAGTACTTC. It encodes CASREGARSYEQYF.

This clone was found a few times. The DNA for the CDR3 is TGTGCCAGCAGCCCCGAGGACAGGGGGCACATTAATGAAAAACTGTTTTTT. It encodes CASSPEDRGHINEKLFF. The rearrangement uses TRBV9 and TRBJ1-4; 11 positions match TRBD1. The CDR3 extends over 17 amino acids. The germline gives CDR1 SGDLS, CDR2 YYNGEE. The J segment lost 4 bases and the V segment lost 4 bases, leaving 9 bases of the junction unmatched.

The chain is built from TRBV15 and TRBJ2-7; D call uncertain. The CDR3 is 12 amino acids. Germline assignment: CDR1 LNHNV and CDR2 YYDKDF (reference sequence). Trimming stripped 4 bases from V and 7 bases from J, with 11 bases between. The CDR3 DNA follows: TGTGCCACCAGCACAACCTATGTGGAGCAGTACTTC. Translation: CATSTTYVEQYF.

The rearrangement joins TRBV19 to TRBJ2-7, with 8 bases lining up with TRBD1. This CDR3 region has 15 residues. Germline V gene data show CDR1 as LNHDA and CDR2 as SQIVND (reference sequence). V shed 1 base and J 7 bases; nucleotides not matched to a gene: 9. CDR3 nucleotide sequence: TGTGCCAGTAGTATAGCAGGCAGGGGGCGGAGAGAGCAGTACTTC. This sequence encodes CASSIAGRGRREQYF.

A single count supports this clone. The chain carries TRBV7-9 and TRBJ1-4; 7 bases fit TRBD1. From germline, CDR1 is SEHNR and CDR2 FQNEAQ (reference sequence). V dropped 7 bases and J dropped 5; count of bases not matched to a gene: 10. The CDR3 extends over 15 amino acids. The chain's CDR3 is CASTPAIQGNEKLFF. DNA for the CDR3: TGTGCCAGCACTCCCGCGATACAGGGGAATGAAAAACTGTTTTTT.

The J gene is TRBJ1-1, the V gene TRBV5-4; the D is unclear. The CDR3 consists of 12 residues. Trimming pared 5 bases from V and 2 bases from J, leaving 7 bases between. Per germline, CDR1 SGHNT and CDR2 YYREEE (reference sequence). The CDR3 coding sequence is TGTGCCAGCAGTTACCTAAACACTGAAGCTTTCTTT. It specifies CASSYLNTEAFF.

The V call is TRBV11-2, the J call TRBJ2-3; 8 bases map to TRBD2. The CDR3 extends over 18 amino acids. After removal of 6 bases from V and 2 bases from J, the junction contained 16 bases not matched to a gene. Germline CDR1 SGHAT, CDR2 FQNNGV. The CDR3 nucleotides are TGTGCCAGCAGTCACGATCGAAGCGGGGGCCACATCACAGATACGCAGTATTTT. Encoded protein: CASSHDRSGGHITDTQYF. Using reference TRBV11-2 and TRBJ2-3 for the parts outside the CDR3, the full variable domain is EAGVAQSPRYKIIEKRQSVAFWCNPISGHATLYWYQQILGQGPKLLIQFQNNGVVDDSQLPKDRFSAERLKGVDSTLKIQPAKLEDSAVYLCASSHDRSGGHITDTQYFGPGTRLTVL.

The CDR3 here is CASSQGLAGSTDTQYF. CDR3 nucleotides: TGTGCCAGCAGTCAGGGCCTAGCGGGCTCCACAGATACGCAGTATTTT. The chain carries TRBV2 and TRBJ2-3; 8 bases match TRBD2. This CDR3 has 16 amino acids. The V gene end was trimmed by 5 bases and the J gene end by 2 bases; junction bases not matched to a gene: 9. Germline CDR1 SNHLY, CDR2 FYNNEI.

The V gene is TRBV7-9, the J gene TRBJ1-5; 8 bases are shared with TRBD1. Germline CDR1 reads SEHNR; CDR2 reads FQNEAQ (reference sequence). Unmatched junction bases numbered 7, after V lost 4 bases and J lost 5 bases. The CDR3 contains 15 residues. The CDR3 DNA reads as TGTGCCAGCAGCTCGTGGACAGGGCAGGATCAGCCCCAGCATTTT. It codes for CASSSWTGQDQPQHF.

V usage is TRBV6-1 and J usage is TRBJ1-2, with D tentatively TRBD1 (6 bases). The CDR3 runs 13 residues. In germline, CDR1 is MNHNS, CDR2 SASEGT. Trimming stripped 8 bases from V and 3 bases from J, with 13 bases between. CDR3 in amino acids: CASLWTDDYGYTF. CDR3 in DNA: TGTGCCAGCTTATGGACAGACGACTATGGCTACACCTTC.

The rearrangement links TRBV7-9 to TRBJ2-3; the match to TRBD2 covers 10 bases. V shed 1 base, J shed 6 bases, and the junction held 4 bases outside the gene matches. This CDR3 has 15 residues. Germline-derived CDR1 and CDR2 are SEHNR and FQNEAQ (reference sequence). This CDR3 is CASSLDSTSGDTQYF. CDR3 bases: TGTGCCAGCAGCTTAGACTCGACTAGCGGGGATACGCAGTATTTT.

This sequence joins TRBV19 and TRBJ2-2; 10 bases map to TRBD2. Trimming at V came to 7 bases and at J to 7 bases, leaving 6 bases not matched to a gene. The CDR3 loop spans 14 amino acids. Germline CDR1 and CDR2: LNHDA and SQIVND (reference sequence). Written as DNA, the CDR3 is TGTGCCAGTACGATAGCGGGGGGTCTCGGGGAGCTGTTTTTT. This gives the protein CASTIAGGLGELFF.

This clone was seen only once. The chain joins TRBV19 to TRBJ1-5; D not resolved. V was trimmed by 5 bases and J by 5 bases, leaving 13 bases between them. Germline CDR1 is LNHDA and CDR2 is SQIVND (reference sequence). The CDR3 consists of 14 residues. The CDR3 loop is CASSVRELDQPQHF. The CDR3 DNA reads as TGTGCCAGTAGTGTCCGAGAGTTGGATCAGCCCCAGCATTTT.

The V call is TRBV27, the J call TRBJ2-1; 8 bases fit TRBD2. The germline V gene has CDR1 MNHEY and CDR2 SMNVEV (reference sequence). This CDR3 has 15 amino acids. Trimming took 4 bases from V and 2 from J; bases not matched to a gene: 4. The CDR3 DNA follows: TGTGCCAGCAGTTCCACTAGCGGCCCCTACAATGAGCAGTTCTTC. It is translated as CASSSTSGPYNEQFF.